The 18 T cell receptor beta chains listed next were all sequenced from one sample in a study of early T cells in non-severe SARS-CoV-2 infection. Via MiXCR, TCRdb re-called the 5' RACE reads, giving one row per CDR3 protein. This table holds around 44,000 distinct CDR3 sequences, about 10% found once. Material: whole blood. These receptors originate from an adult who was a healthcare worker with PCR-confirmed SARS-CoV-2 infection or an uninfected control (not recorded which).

In DNA, the CDR3 is TGTGCCAGCAGTTTCATTATTGGACAGGGGATAGGGACCCAGTACTTC. Translation: CASSFIIGQGIGTQYF. This sequence joins TRBV28 and TRBJ2-5, with TRBD1 identical over 9 bases. The germline V gene has CDR1 MDHEN and CDR2 SYDVKM. Trimming removed 3 bases from V and 7 bases from J; junction bases left unmatched: 12. The CDR3 contains 16 residues.

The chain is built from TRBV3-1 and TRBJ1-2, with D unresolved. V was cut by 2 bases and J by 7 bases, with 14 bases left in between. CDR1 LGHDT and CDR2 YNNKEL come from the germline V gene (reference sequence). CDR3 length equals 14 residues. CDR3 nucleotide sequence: TGTGCCAGCAGCCAAAAGAGCCCCCCGTTTGGCTACACCTTC. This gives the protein CASSQKSPPFGYTF.

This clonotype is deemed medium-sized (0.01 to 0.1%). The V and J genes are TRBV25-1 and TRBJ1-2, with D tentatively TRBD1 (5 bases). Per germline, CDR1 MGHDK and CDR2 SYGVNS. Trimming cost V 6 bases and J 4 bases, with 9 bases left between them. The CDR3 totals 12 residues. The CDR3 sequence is CASRQGLYGYTF. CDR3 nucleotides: TGTGCCAGCAGGCAGGGCCTCTATGGCTACACCTTC.

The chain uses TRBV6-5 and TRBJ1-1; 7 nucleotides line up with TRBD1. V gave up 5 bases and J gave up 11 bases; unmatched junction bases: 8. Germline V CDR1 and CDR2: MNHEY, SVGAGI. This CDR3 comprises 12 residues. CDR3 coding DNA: TGTGCCAGCAGTACCCTACAGGGGAGGGCTTTCTTT. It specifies CASSTLQGRAFF.

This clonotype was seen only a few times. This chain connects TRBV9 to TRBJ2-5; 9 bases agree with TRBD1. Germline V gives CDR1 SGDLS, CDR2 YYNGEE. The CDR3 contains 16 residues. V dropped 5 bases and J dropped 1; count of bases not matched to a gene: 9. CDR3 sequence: CASRAGTGKTQETQYF. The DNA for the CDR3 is TGTGCCAGCAGGGCTGGGACAGGGAAAACCCAAGAGACCCAGTACTTC.

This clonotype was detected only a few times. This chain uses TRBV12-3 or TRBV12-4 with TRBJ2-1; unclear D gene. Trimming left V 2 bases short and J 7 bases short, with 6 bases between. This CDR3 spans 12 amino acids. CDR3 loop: CASSLFGNEQFF. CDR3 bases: TGTGCCAGCAGTTTATTCGGAAATGAGCAGTTCTTC.

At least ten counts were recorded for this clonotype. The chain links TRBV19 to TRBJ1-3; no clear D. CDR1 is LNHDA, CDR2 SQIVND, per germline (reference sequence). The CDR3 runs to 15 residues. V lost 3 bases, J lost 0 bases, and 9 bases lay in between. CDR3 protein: CASSIGRSSGNTIYF. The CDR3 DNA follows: TGTGCCAGTAGTATTGGCAGGAGCTCTGGAAACACCATATATTTT.

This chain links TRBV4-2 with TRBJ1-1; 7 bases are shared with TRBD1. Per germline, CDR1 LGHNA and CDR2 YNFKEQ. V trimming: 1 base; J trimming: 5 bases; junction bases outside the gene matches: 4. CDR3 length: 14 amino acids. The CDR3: CASSQGQGLTEAFF. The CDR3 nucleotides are TGTGCCAGCAGCCAAGGACAGGGACTTACTGAAGCTTTCTTT.

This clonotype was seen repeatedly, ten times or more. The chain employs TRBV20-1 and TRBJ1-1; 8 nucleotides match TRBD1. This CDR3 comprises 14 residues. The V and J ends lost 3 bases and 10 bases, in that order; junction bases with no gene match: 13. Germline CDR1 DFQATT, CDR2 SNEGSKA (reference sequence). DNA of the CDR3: TGCAGTGCTAGCCACCCCGGACAGGGCTCAGTAGCTTTCTTT. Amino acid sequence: CSASHPGQGSVAFF.

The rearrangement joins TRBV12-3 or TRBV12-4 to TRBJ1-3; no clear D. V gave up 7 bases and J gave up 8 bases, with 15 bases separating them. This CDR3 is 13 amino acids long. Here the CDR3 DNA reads TGTGCCAGCAATCGTGGGTCCGGGGACACCATATATTTT. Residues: CASNRGSGDTIYF.

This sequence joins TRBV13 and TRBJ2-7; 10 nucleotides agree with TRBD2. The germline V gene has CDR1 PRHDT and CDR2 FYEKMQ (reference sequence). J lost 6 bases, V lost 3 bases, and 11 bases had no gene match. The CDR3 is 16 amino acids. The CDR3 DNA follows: TGTGCCAGCAGCTTGGGGGGACTAGCGCCCGAAGGCGAGCAGTACTTC. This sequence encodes CASSLGGLAPEGEQYF.

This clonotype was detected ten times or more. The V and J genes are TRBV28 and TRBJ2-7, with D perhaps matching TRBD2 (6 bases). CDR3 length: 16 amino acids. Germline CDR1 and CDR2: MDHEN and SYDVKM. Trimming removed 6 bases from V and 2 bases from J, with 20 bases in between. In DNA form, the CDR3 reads TGTGCCAGCAGCCCTCCCGGTAGCGGAGCAACCTACGAGCAGTACTTC. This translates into CASSPPGSGATYEQYF.

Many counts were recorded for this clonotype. CDR3: CASSSSTPAGQPQHF. The DNA of the CDR3 is TGTGCCAGCAGTTCCAGCACCCCCGCGGGTCAGCCCCAGCATTTT. The J gene is TRBJ1-5, the V gene TRBV6-1; D not certain. The V end was cut by 5 bases, the J end by 6 bases, with 17 bases between. Looked up from germline, CDR1 is MNHNS and CDR2 is SASEGT. The CDR3 totals 15 residues.

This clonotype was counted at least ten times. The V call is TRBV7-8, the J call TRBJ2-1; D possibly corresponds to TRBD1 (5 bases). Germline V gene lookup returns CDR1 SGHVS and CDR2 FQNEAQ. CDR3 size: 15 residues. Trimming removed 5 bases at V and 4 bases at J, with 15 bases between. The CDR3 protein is CASSLTGALYNEQFF. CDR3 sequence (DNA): TGTGCCAGCAGCCTAACAGGAGCCCTTTACAATGAGCAGTTCTTC.

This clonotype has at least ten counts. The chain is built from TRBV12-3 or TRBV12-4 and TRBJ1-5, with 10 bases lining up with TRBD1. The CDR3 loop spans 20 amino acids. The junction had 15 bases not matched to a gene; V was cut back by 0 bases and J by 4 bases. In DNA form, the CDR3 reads TGTGCCAGCAGTTTAGCCCGCGGGACAGGGGCTCAATGGGGGAATCAGCCCCAGCATTTT. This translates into CASSLARGTGAQWGNQPQHF.

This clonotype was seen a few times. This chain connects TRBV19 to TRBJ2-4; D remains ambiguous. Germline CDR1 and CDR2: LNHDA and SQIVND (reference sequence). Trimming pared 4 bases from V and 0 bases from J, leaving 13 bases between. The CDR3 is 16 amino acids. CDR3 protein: CASSRRPPLAKNIQYF. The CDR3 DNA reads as TGTGCCAGTAGTAGAAGGCCACCCCTAGCCAAAAACATTCAGTACTTC.

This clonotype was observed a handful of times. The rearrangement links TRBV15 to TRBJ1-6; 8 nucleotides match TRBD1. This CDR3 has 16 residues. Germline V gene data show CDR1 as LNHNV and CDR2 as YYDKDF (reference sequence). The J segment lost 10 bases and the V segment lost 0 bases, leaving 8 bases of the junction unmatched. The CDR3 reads CATSRDPDRARSPLHF. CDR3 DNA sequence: TGTGCCACCAGCAGAGATCCGGACAGGGCTCGCTCACCCCTCCACTTT.

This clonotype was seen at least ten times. The CDR3 coding sequence is TGTGCCAGTAGTAACAGGTACGGAGACAATGAGCAGTTCTTC. Protein product: CASSNRYGDNEQFF. This chain uses TRBV19 with TRBJ2-1; TRBD1 is a possible D gene (5 bases). Germline CDR1 and CDR2: LNHDA and SQIVND (reference sequence). The CDR3 is 14 amino acids. With 4 bases removed from V and 5 bases from J, the gap between germline ends came to 12 bases.